This TCR beta chain was recovered during a study of OX40 agonist ivuxolimab in advanced cancers. The CDR3 loop spans 14 amino acids. The germline V gene encodes CDR1 MGHRA and CDR2 YSYEKL. Trimming took 1 base from V and 5 from J, leaving 11 bases between them. TCRdb's copy holds only in-frame clones and misses some; the assay was immunoSEQ multiplex PCR. The sample gives tens of thousands of clones, roughly 90% of which show up once; 4.9% is in the top ten. This receptor was obtained from an adult with an advanced solid tumor such as melanoma, head and neck, liver or kidney cancer. V and J are TRBV4-1 and TRBJ1-1, with D unresolved. The specimen comprised CD4+ or CD8+ T cells sorted from blood, sampled in a trial of the OX40 agonist ivuxolimab. For the CDR3, the DNA is TGCGCCAGCAGCCAAGTTTTTTCGGGGACTGAAGCTTTCTTT. This sequence encodes CASSQVFSGTEAFF.